What follows is one T cell receptor beta chain and its context. This specimen comes from a study of blood T cell repertoires in COVID-19. The repertoire was sequenced with immunoSEQ multiplex PCR; TCRdb's copy has only in-frame clones and lacks some. Altogether more than 300,000 clones are present, roughly 80% being singletons, with the ten largest covering roughly 5.1%. Participants were aged about 18 to 95 years, lived in over 20 US areas, and enrolled virtually. Sequenced material: PBMCs or T cells enriched from blood (not recorded which). The TCR sequence derives from a woman aged 45-60 years who had recovered from COVID-19.

This CDR3 reads CATPIGGANQPQHF. CDR3 nucleotide sequence: TGTGCCACCCCCATTGGGGGGGCGAACCAGCCCCAGCATTTT. This chain links TRBV6-4 with TRBJ1-5, with a weak D call TRBD1 (6 bases). The CDR3 is made up of 14 amino acids. V was cut by 10 bases and J by 7 bases, with 20 bases left in between. In germline, CDR1 is MRHNA, CDR2 SNTAGT.